Detailed here is one T cell receptor (beta chain). Its antigen remains unknown. An approximately nine-day culture period preceded the isolation of CD4+ T cells. The cohort was immunized with two doses of either the BNT162b2 or mRNA-1273 vaccine. The data were taken from a study of vaccination effects on CD4 cells after COVID-19. General study results and limits: Convalescent patients were few in the study, and early post-infection timepoints were absent. Marked contraction was observed in infection-induced and vaccine-induced clones late after vaccination. There was only 1 of 255 vaccine-induced clones in healthy vaccinees that cross-reacted with common cold coronaviruses.

Libraries were prepared by immunoSEQ multiplex PCR; TCRdb keeps only in-frame clonotypes and omits some of them. The sample has approximately 47,000 clones, roughly 70% seen once. Deletions cut 5 bases from V and 0 bases from J, with 15 bases between. The CDR3 totals 16 residues. Germline CDR1 and CDR2: SEHNR and FQNEAQ (reference sequence). The sequence was obtained from a human donor who received a COVID-19 vaccine. This specimen was CD4+ T cells from PBMCs cultured without peptide, taken after COVID-19 vaccination. The V call is TRBV7-9, the J call TRBJ2-3, with D unclear. The CDR3 DNA is TGTGCCAGCAGCCGAACCAGGAGCCTTAGCACAGATACGCAGTATTTT. Its translation: CASSRTRSLSTDTQYF.